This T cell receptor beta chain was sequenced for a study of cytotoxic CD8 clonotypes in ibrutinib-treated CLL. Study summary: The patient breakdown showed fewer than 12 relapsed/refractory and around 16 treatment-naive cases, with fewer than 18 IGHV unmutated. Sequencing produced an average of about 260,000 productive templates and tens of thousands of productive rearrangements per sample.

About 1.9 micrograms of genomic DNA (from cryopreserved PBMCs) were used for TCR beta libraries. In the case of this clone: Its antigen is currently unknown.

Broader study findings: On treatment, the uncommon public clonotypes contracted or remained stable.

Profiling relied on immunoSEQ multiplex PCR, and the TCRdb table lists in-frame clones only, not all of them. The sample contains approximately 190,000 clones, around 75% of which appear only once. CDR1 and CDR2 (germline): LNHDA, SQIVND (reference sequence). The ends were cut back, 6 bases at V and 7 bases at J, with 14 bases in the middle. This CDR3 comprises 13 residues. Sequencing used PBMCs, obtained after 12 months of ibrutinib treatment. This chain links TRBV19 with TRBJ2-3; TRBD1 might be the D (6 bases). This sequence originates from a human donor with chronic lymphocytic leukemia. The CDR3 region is CASSNRGHNTQYF. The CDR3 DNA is TGTGCCAGTAGCAATCGGGGACATAATACGCAGTATTTT.